The 32 T cell receptor beta chains in this list originate from one sample, sequenced in a study of post-analysis software for immune sequencing data. Study-wide results and limits: Relative to controls, patients had several TRBV segments at higher frequency, with TRBV5-6, TRBV5-1 and TRBV20-1 among these.

These receptors are not linked to any known antigen. Unique molecular identifiers were carried by the TCR beta cDNA libraries. In TCRdb, the PCR reads were re-called with MiXCR into one record per CDR3 protein. Found here are some 450,000 distinct CDR3 sequences, roughly 45% of them singletons; the top ten hold around an eighth. Sequencing was done on a sample of blood. The receptors were sampled from a girl aged 10-17 years with multiple sclerosis.

Only a few counts were recorded for this clonotype. The chain employs TRBV28 and TRBJ2-5, with D possibly called TRBD1 or TRBD2 (5 bases each). V dropped 11 bases and J dropped 0 bases, with 19 bases sitting between them. This CDR3 contains 15 residues. CDR1 is MDHEN, CDR2 SYDVKM, per germline. The CDR3 DNA reads TGTGCCCTTCGGGACGTCAGTCATAACCAAGAGACCCAGTACTTC. This encodes CALRDVSHNQETQYF.

The chain is built from TRBV28 and TRBJ2-7; TRBD2 agrees at 8 bases. Losses at the gene ends were 4 bases for V and 6 bases for J; bases not matched to a gene: 8. CDR1 is MDHEN and CDR2 is SYDVKM in the germline V gene. The CDR3 spans 14 residues. The CDR3, as DNA: TGTGCCAGCAGTTATAGCGGGATGGCTGGCGAGCAGTACTTC. This gives the protein CASSYSGMAGEQYF.

V gene TRBV18 combines with J gene TRBJ2-7; no clear D gene. The DNA end is more similar to TRBJ2-5, so the J call may be wrong. In germline, CDR1 is KGHSH, CDR2 LQKENI. The CDR3 spans 13 residues. CDR3 DNA sequence: TGTGCCAGCTCACCCCTGCACCAAGAGACCCAGTACTTC. The encoded protein is CASSPLHQETQYF.

The chain links TRBV14 to TRBJ1-6; D call uncertain. V lost 4 bases and J lost 4, with 14 bases in between. Per the germline V gene, CDR1 is SGHDN and CDR2 is FVKESK. The CDR3 covers 16 residues. The CDR3, as DNA: TGTGCCAGCAGCCTAGGGTATTCGGAATATAATTCACCCCTCCACTTT. Translation: CASSLGYSEYNSPLHF. The full variable domain, with the rest looked up from reference TRBV14 and TRBJ1-6, is EAGVTQFPSHSVIEKGQTVTLRCDPISGHDNLYWYRRVMGKEIKFLLHFVKESKQDESGMPNNRFLAERTGGTYSTLKVQPAELEDSGVYFCASSLGYSEYNSPLHFGNGTRLTVT.

The J gene is TRBJ2-1, the V gene TRBV28; D is tentatively TRBD1 or TRBD2 (5 bases each). This CDR3 region has 15 residues. Germline V CDR1 and CDR2: MDHEN, SYDVKM. Trimming stripped 6 bases from V and 3 bases from J, with 15 bases between. In nucleotides, the CDR3 is TGTGCCAGCAGGCCTAGCTGGGGGAACTACAATGAGCAGTTCTTC. Translating gives CASRPSWGNYNEQFF.

In regard to this clonotype: Germline and junction disagree at one end, which may indicate a read error. DNA of the CDR3: TGCACCAGCAGCTTCTCCGGGAAAGAGGCATACGAGCAGTACTTC. Protein: CTSSFSGKEAYEQYF. This chain joins TRBV5-1 and TRBJ2-7, with a weak D call TRBD2 (5 bases). CDR3 length: 15 amino acids. Per germline, CDR1 SGHRS and CDR2 YFSETQ.

This sequence joins TRBV12-3 or TRBV12-4 and TRBJ2-3; D unresolved. The CDR3 consists of 14 residues. V was pared by 2 bases and J by 2 bases, with 8 bases between. CDR3 amino acids: CASSLWPNTDTQYF. The DNA of the CDR3 is TGTGCCAGCAGTTTATGGCCGAACACAGATACGCAGTATTTT.

This clonotype was counted once. The J gene is TRBJ1-4, the V gene TRBV5-1, with a tentative D call TRBD1 (5 bases). Trimming took 4 bases from V and 7 from J, leaving 20 bases between them. The CDR3 is 16 residues long. Germline V CDR1 and CDR2: SGHRS, YFSETQ. The CDR3 region is CASSGDVGDSGEKLFF. CDR3 sequence (DNA): TGCGCCAGCAGCGGGGACGTGGGGGATTCCGGTGAAAAACTGTTTTTT.

The chain has TRBV6-2 or TRBV6-3 and TRBJ2-1; 8 bases fit TRBD2. Germline lookup yields CDR1 MNHEY and CDR2 SVGEGT. CDR3 size: 17 residues. The V and J ends lost 9 bases and 0 bases, in that order; junction bases with no gene match: 13. CDR3: CASAPIAGPSSYNEQFF. For the CDR3, the DNA is TGTGCCAGTGCCCCAATAGCGGGACCGAGCTCCTACAATGAGCAGTTCTTC.

The rearrangement joins TRBV6-4 to TRBJ1-2; no clear D. Trimming left V 3 bases short and J 6 bases short, with 11 bases between. CDR1 is MRHNA and CDR2 is SNTAGT in the germline V gene. The CDR3 spans 13 residues. The CDR3 sequence: CASSEIEGNGYTF. CDR3 DNA sequence: TGTGCCAGCAGTGAGATAGAAGGGAATGGCTACACCTTC.

This clonotype was counted between two and nine times. This rearrangement joins TRBV12-3 or TRBV12-4 to TRBJ2-1; no reliable D call. V gave up 7 bases and J gave up 7 bases, with 11 bases separating them. This CDR3 has 12 residues. CDR3 DNA: TGTGCCAGCATACTCGAAGGGAATGAGCAGTTCTTC. Residues: CASILEGNEQFF.

This clonotype was picked up a small number of times. This rearrangement joins TRBV7-2 to TRBJ2-1, with 10 bases lining up with TRBD1. The CDR3 spans 15 residues. The germline V gene has CDR1 SGHTA and CDR2 FQGNSA. Trimming removed 5 bases from V and 6 bases from J; junction bases left unmatched: 7. In DNA form, the CDR3 reads TGTGCCAGCAGCAGGACAGGGGGGTTGCGCAATGAGCAGTTCTTC. It encodes CASSRTGGLRNEQFF.

The V gene is TRBV6-5, the J gene TRBJ2-7; a weak D match, TRBD1 (7 bases). The better agreement between TRBJ2-5 and the DNA end casts doubt on the J call. This CDR3 has 14 amino acids. CDR1 MNHEY and CDR2 SVGAGI come from the germline V gene. In DNA, the CDR3 is TGTGCCAGCAAAGACAGGGAGGCGTGCGAGACCCAGTACTTC. The encoded protein is CASKDREACETQYF.

Concerning this clonotype: Possible read error: a much larger clone is one base away. J is TRBJ2-7 and V is TRBV12-3 or TRBV12-4; the match to TRBD2 covers 11 bases. CDR3 length: 15 amino acids. Trimming took 5 bases from V and 4 from J; bases not matched to a gene: 7. The chain's CDR3 is CASSVVAGGPYEQYF. CDR3 bases: TGTGCCAGCAGTGTAGTAGCGGGAGGGCCTTACGAGCAGTACTTC.

The CDR3 reads CASSLQLGPHRDTQYF. The DNA for the CDR3 is TGTGCCAGCAGTTTACAGCTGGGCCCCCACAGGGATACGCAGTATTTT. The gene calls are TRBV28 and TRBJ2-3, with D possibly TRBD1 on 5 matching bases. The germline V gene encodes CDR1 MDHEN and CDR2 SYDVKM. V lost 2 bases to trimming and J lost 6 bases, with 18 bases between them. The CDR3 contains 16 residues.

This clonotype was found a few times. This rearrangement joins TRBV29-1 to TRBJ1-1, with D tentatively TRBD1 (6 bases). The V gene's germline CDR1 is SQVTM and CDR2 ANQGSEA. V was clipped by 6 bases and J by 7 bases, with 18 bases between them. This CDR3 has 13 residues. CDR3 residues: CSVQDNRVDEAFF. The CDR3 bases are TGCAGCGTCCAAGACAACAGGGTAGATGAAGCTTTCTTT.

In this sample, this clonotype turned up many times. The V and J genes are TRBV29-1 and TRBJ2-3; D ambiguous. Germline lookup yields CDR1 SQVTM and CDR2 ANQGSEA. V lost 7 bases to trimming and J lost 5 bases, with 7 bases between them. CDR3 length: 10 amino acids. The CDR3 coding sequence is TGCAGCGGAGAACAAGATACGCAGTATTTT. Residues: CSGEQDTQYF.

This sequence joins TRBV25-1 and TRBJ2-6, with D unresolved. V shed 7 bases and J shed 1 base, with 5 bases lying between them. Germline V gene sequence: CDR1 MGHDK, CDR2 SYGVNS. This CDR3 comprises 13 residues. CDR3 nucleotides: TGTGCCAGCATGTCGTCTGGGGCCAACGTCCTGACTTTC. Its protein is CASMSSGANVLTF.

This clonotype has just a few counts. The gene calls are TRBV5-1 and TRBJ2-1; 11 bases align to TRBD1. Looked up from germline, CDR1 is SGHRS and CDR2 is YFSETQ. Germline trimming cut 2 bases from V and 6 bases from J; bases unmatched to any gene: 1. The length of the CDR3 is 14 residues. CDR3 bases: TGCGCCAGCAGCTTAGGGACAGGGGGCAATGAGCAGTTCTTC. Amino acids: CASSLGTGGNEQFF. The variable domain in full, with the rest retrieved from reference TRBV5-1 and TRBJ2-1, is KAGVTQTPRYLIKTRGQQVTLSCSPISGHRSVSWYQQTPGQGLQFLFEYFSETQRNKGNFPGRFSGRQFSNSRSEMNVSTLELGDSALYLCASSLGTGGNEQFFGPGTRLTVL.

This clonotype was observed a handful of times. The V and J genes are TRBV12-3 or TRBV12-4 and TRBJ2-5, with 13 positions matching TRBD2. V shed 5 bases and J 4 bases; nucleotides not matched to a gene: 7. The CDR3 runs to 16 residues. CDR3 sequence: CASSQTSGRTRETQYF. CDR3 sequence (DNA): TGTGCCAGCAGTCAGACTAGCGGGAGGACGCGAGAGACCCAGTACTTC.

This clonotype turned up a few times. The V gene is TRBV4-3, the J gene TRBJ2-7; D gene ambiguous. Germline V CDR1 and CDR2: LGHNA, YSLEER. The CDR3 is made up of 13 amino acids. The ends were cut back, 5 bases at V and 4 bases at J, with 12 bases in the middle. DNA of the CDR3: TGCGCCAGCAGCACCTGGGGAACTTACGAGCAGTACTTC. This sequence encodes CASSTWGTYEQYF.

The table lists this clonotype with a count of one. The chain recombines TRBV20-1 with TRBJ2-7, with 11 bases matching TRBD2. Germline V gene sequence: CDR1 DFQATT, CDR2 SNEGSKA (reference sequence). V was pared by 7 bases and J by 2 bases, with 4 bases of the junction left unmatched. The CDR3 is made up of 13 amino acids. The CDR3 coding sequence is TGCAGTGGCCCGGGACTAGCGGCCTACGAGCAGTACTTC. The encoded protein is CSGPGLAAYEQYF.

This chain joins TRBV4-1 and TRBJ2-1; D might be TRBD2 (6 bases). The germline gives CDR1 MGHRA, CDR2 YSYEKL. Trimming pared 4 bases from V and 8 bases from J, leaving 15 bases between. This CDR3 is 14 amino acids long. CDR3 residues: CASSRGLGVDEQFF. CDR3 in DNA: TGCGCCAGCAGCCGGGGACTCGGGGTAGATGAGCAGTTCTTC.

The chain employs TRBV29-1 and TRBJ1-2, with 9 nucleotides matching TRBD1. V lost 5 bases and J lost 3; bases outside the gene matches: 4. CDR3 length equals 13 residues. Looked up from germline, CDR1 is SQVTM and CDR2 is ANQGSEA. The CDR3 protein is CSVTTGGHYGYTF. CDR3 sequence (DNA): TGCAGCGTTACTACAGGGGGCCACTATGGCTACACCTTC.

The rearrangement links TRBV6-6 to TRBJ2-3; possibly TRBD1 for D (5 bases). V dropped 2 bases and J dropped 1 base, with 10 bases sitting between them. Per the germline V gene, CDR1 is MNHNY and CDR2 is SVGAGI (reference sequence). The CDR3 sequence is 15 residues long. CDR3 nucleotides: TGTGCCAGCAGTTACGGTCTCAGGGGCACAGATACGCAGTATTTT. Translating it yields CASSYGLRGTDTQYF.

This clonotype has only one observation. V is TRBV12-3 or TRBV12-4 and J is TRBJ2-6; TRBD1 matches at 7 bases. This CDR3 is 19 amino acids long. J was trimmed by 0 bases and V by 3 bases; bases with no gene match: 11. CDR3: CASSFFRGQTFSGANVLTF. CDR3 bases: TGTGCCAGCAGTTTTTTTAGGGGGCAGACTTTCTCTGGGGCCAACGTCCTGACTTTC.

The chain joins TRBV5-1 to TRBJ2-3; no firm D call. Germline V lookup: CDR1 SGHRS, CDR2 YFSETQ. Trimming removed 0 bases at V and 4 bases at J, with 18 bases between. This CDR3 contains 17 residues. CDR3 in amino acids: CASSLASMSQFSDTQYF. In DNA form, the CDR3 reads TGCGCCAGCAGCTTGGCCAGTATGAGCCAGTTTTCAGATACGCAGTATTTT.

This chain links TRBV4-1 with TRBJ2-7, with D perhaps assigned TRBD1 or TRBD2 (5 bases each). Trimming pared 0 bases from V and 6 bases from J, leaving 15 bases between. Germline-derived CDR1 and CDR2 are MGHRA and YSYEKL. There are 15 residues in the CDR3. CDR3 nucleotides: TGCGCCAGCAGCCAAGATTCCGGGACGGGGAGCGAGCAGTACTTC. Its translation: CASSQDSGTGSEQYF.

This clonotype was recorded a few times. CDR3 in DNA: TGTGCCAGCAGTTTCTCCCCGACAGAAGACACAGATACGCAGTATTTT. Translating gives CASSFSPTEDTDTQYF. The rearrangement uses TRBV28 and TRBJ2-3, with D perhaps matching TRBD1 (5 bases). Per germline, CDR1 MDHEN and CDR2 SYDVKM. The CDR3 covers 16 residues. Trimming left V 3 bases short and J 2 bases short, with 15 bases between.

The CDR3 sequence is CATSRVAPGHQETQYF. The CDR3 nucleotides read TGTGCCACCAGCAGAGTTGCCCCGGGGCACCAAGAGACCCAGTACTTC. The J gene is TRBJ2-5, the V gene TRBV15; D may correspond to TRBD1 or TRBD2 (5 bases each). V shed 1 base and J shed 0 bases, with 12 bases lying between them. The CDR3 length is 16 residues. The V gene's germline CDR1 is LNHNV and CDR2 YYDKDF (reference sequence).

This clonotype was seen a handful of times. The chain employs TRBV5-6 and TRBJ1-2; D remains ambiguous. This CDR3 has 13 amino acids. The germline gives CDR1 SGHDT, CDR2 YYEEEE. V dropped 0 bases and J dropped 6 bases, with 9 bases sitting between them. This CDR3 is CASSLALRDGYTF. In nucleotides, the CDR3 is TGTGCCAGCAGCTTGGCGTTGAGGGATGGCTACACCTTC.

This clonotype was seen a handful of times. The chain employs TRBV4-1 and TRBJ2-7; the match to TRBD2 covers 11 bases. The germline V gene encodes CDR1 MGHRA and CDR2 YSYEKL. The trim removed 4 bases at V and 3 bases at J, leaving 5 bases unmatched. The CDR3 sequence is 15 residues long. CDR3 DNA sequence: TGCGCCAGCAGCCGAACTAGCGGGGGTTTCTACGAGCAGTACTTC. Translation: CASSRTSGGFYEQYF.